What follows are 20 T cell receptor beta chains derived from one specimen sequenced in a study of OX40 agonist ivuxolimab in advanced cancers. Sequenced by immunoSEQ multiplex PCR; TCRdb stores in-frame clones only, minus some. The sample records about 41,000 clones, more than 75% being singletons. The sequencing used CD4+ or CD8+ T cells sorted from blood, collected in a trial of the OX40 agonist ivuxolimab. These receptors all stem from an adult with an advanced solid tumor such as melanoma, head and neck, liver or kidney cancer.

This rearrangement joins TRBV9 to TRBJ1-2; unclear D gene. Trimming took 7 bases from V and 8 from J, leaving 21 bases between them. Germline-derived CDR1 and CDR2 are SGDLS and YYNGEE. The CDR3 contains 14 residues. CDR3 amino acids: CASLGGIDVRGYTF. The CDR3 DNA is TGTGCCAGCCTTGGAGGGATTGATGTTCGAGGCTACACCTTC.

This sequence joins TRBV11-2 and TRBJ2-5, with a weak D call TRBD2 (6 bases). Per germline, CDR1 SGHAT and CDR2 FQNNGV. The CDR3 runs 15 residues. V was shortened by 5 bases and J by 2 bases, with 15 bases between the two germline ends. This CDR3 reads CASSPRRTIQETQYF. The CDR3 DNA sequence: TGTGCCAGCAGCCCGCGACGGACTATTCAAGAGACCCAGTACTTC.

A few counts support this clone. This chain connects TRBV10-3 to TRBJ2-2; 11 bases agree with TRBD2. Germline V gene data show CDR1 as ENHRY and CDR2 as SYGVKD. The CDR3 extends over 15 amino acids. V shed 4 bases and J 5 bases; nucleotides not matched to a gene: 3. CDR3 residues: CAISGASGGTGELFF. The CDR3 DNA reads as TGTGCCATCAGTGGGGCTAGCGGGGGGACCGGGGAGCTGTTTTTT.

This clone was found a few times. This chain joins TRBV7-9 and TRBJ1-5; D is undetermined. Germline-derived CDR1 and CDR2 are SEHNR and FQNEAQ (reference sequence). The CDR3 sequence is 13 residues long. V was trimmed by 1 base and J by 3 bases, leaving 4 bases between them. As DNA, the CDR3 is TGTGCCAGCAGCTTAGGGGCCAATCAGCCCCAGCATTTT. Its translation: CASSLGANQPQHF.

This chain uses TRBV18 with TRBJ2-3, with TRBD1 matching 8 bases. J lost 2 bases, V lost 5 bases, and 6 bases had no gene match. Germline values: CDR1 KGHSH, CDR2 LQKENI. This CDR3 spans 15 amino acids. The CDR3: CASSSRDRSTDTQYF. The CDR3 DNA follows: TGTGCCAGCTCATCCCGGGACAGGTCCACAGATACGCAGTATTTT.

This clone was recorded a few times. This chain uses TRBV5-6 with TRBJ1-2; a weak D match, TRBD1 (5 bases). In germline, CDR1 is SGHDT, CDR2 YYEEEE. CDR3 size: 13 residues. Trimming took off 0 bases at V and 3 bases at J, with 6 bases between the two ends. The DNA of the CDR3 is TGTGCCAGCAGCTTGGACAGGCACTATGGCTACACCTTC. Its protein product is CASSLDRHYGYTF. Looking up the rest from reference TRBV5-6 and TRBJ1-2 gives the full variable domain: DAGVTQSPTHLIKTRGQQVTLRCSPKSGHDTVSWYQQALGQGPQFIFQYYEEEERQRGNFPDRFSGHQFPNYSSELNVNALLLGDSALYLCASSLDRHYGYTFGSGTRLTVV.

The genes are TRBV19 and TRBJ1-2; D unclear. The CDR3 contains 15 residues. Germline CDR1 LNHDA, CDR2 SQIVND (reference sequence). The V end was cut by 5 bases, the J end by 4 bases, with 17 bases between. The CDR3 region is CASSPWEGLGYGYTF. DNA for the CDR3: TGTGCCAGTAGTCCCTGGGAGGGCTTAGGCTATGGCTACACCTTC.

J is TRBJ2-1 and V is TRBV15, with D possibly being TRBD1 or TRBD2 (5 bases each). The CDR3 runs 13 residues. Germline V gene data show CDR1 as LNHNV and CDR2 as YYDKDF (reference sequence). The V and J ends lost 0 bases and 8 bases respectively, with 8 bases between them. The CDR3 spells CATSREGRDEQFF. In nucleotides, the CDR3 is TGTGCCACCAGCAGAGAGGGGCGGGATGAGCAGTTCTTC. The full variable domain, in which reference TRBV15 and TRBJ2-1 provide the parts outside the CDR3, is DAMVIQNPRYQVTQFGKPVTLSCSQTLNHNVMYWYQQKSSQAPKLLFHYYDKDFNNEADTPDNFQSRRPNTSFCFLDIRSPGLGDTAMYLCATSREGRDEQFFGPGTRLTVL.

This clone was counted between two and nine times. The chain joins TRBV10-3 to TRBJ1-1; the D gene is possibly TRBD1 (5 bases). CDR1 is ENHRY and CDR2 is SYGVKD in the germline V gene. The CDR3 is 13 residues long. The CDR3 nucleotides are TGTGCGTCTAGGGGCCGGGGGAACACTGAAGCTTTCTTT. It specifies CASRGRGNTEAFF.

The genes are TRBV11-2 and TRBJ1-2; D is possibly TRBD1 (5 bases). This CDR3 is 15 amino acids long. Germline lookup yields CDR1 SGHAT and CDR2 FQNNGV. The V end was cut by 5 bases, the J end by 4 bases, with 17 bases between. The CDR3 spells CASSPAGTSAYGYTF. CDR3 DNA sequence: TGTGCCAGCAGCCCAGCCGGGACTTCTGCCTATGGCTACACCTTC. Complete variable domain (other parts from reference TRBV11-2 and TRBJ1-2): EAGVAQSPRYKIIEKRQSVAFWCNPISGHATLYWYQQILGQGPKLLIQFQNNGVVDDSQLPKDRFSAERLKGVDSTLKIQPAKLEDSAVYLCASSPAGTSAYGYTFGSGTRLTVV.

CDR3 in amino acids: CASSQVFEGSYEQYF. CDR3 sequence (DNA): TGCGCCAGCAGCCAAGTGTTCGAGGGGTCCTACGAGCAGTACTTC. The V and J genes are TRBV4-1 and TRBJ2-7; D tentatively reads TRBD1 or TRBD2 (5 bases each). Germline V gives CDR1 MGHRA, CDR2 YSYEKL. Trimming cost V 1 base and J 1 base, with 11 bases left between them. This CDR3 comprises 15 residues.

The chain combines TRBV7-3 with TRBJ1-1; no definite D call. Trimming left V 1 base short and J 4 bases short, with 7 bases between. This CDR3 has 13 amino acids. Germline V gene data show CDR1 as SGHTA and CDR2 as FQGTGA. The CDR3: CASSLSGSTEAFF. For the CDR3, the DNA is TGTGCCAGCAGCTTAAGTGGATCCACTGAAGCTTTCTTT.

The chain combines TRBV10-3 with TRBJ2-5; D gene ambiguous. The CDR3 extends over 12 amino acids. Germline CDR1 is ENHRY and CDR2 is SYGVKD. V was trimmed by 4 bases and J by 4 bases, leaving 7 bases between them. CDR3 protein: CAISGTGETQYF. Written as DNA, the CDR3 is TGTGCCATCAGTGGTACTGGAGAGACCCAGTACTTC.

CDR3 sequence: CASSPPSGTLGNEQFF. The DNA of the CDR3 is TGTGCCAGCAGCCCCCCCAGCGGTACTCTAGGGAATGAGCAGTTCTTC. The chain recombines TRBV7-8 with TRBJ2-1; D perhaps matches TRBD2 (5 bases). The CDR3 has 16 residues. Germline V gene data show CDR1 as SGHVS and CDR2 as FQNEAQ. Deletions cut 5 bases from V and 7 bases from J, with 21 bases between.

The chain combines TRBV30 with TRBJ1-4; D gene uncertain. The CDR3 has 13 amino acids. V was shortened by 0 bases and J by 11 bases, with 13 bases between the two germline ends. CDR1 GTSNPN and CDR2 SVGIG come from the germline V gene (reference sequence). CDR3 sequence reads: CAWSVTPAGKLFF. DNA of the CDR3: TGTGCCTGGAGTGTGACCCCGGCTGGGAAACTGTTTTTT.

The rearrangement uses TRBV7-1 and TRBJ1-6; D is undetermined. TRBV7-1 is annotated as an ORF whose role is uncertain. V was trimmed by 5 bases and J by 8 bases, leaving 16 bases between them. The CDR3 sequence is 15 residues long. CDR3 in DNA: TGTGCCAGCAGCCACCGATCTGGGAGTGATTCACCCCTCCACTTT. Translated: CASSHRSGSDSPLHF.

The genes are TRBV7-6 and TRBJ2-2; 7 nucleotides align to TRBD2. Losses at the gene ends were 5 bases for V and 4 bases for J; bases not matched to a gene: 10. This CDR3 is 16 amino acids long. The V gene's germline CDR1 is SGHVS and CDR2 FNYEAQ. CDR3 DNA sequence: TGTGCCAGCAGCCACAAAGGCGGGAGTGGCACCGGGGAGCTGTTTTTT. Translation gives CASSHKGGSGTGELFF.

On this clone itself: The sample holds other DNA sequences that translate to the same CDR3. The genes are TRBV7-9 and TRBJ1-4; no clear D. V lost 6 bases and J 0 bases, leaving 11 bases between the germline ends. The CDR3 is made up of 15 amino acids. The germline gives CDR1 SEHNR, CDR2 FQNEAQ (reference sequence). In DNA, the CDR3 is TGTGCCAGCAGTTTTCCATCCACAACTAATGAAAAACTGTTTTTT. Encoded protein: CASSFPSTTNEKLFF. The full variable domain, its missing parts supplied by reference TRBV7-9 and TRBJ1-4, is DTGVSQNPRHKITKRGQNVTFRCDPISEHNRLYWYRQTLGQGPEFLTYFQNEAQLEKSRLLSDRFSAERPKGSFSTLEIQRTEQGDSAMYLCASSFPSTTNEKLFFGSGTQLSVL.

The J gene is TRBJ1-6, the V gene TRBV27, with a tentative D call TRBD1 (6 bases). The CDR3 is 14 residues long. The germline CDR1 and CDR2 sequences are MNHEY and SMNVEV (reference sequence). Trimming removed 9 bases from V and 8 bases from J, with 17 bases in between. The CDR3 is CASGPGHGYSPLHF. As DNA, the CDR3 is TGTGCCAGTGGGCCGGGACACGGATATTCACCCCTCCACTTT.

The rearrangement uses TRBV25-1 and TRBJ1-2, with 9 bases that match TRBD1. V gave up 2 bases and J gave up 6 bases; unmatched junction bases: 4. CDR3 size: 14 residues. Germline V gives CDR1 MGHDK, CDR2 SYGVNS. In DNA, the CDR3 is TGTGCCAGCAGTGAAACCGGGACAGGGAATGGCTACACCTTC. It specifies CASSETGTGNGYTF.